This entry lists 17 T cell receptor beta chains sequenced from one sample in a study of cytomegalovirus exposure and HLA in healthy donors. Researchers ran the PCR with 60 Vbeta and 13 Jbeta primers. Clones were read by immunoSEQ multiplex PCR, and TCRdb kept only the in-frame ones, dropping some. The top ten clones hold about 1.3% of a sample with 150,000 to 200,000 clones, approximately 80% of them seen once. Sequenced material: PBMCs. The receptors come from a girl aged 2 to 9 in good health and CMV-seropositive.

The chain recombines TRBV2 with TRBJ1-6, with D possibly being TRBD1 (6 bases). V was shortened by 3 bases and J by 9 bases, with 12 bases between the two germline ends. The V gene's germline CDR1 is SNHLY and CDR2 FYNNEI. The CDR3 sequence is 14 residues long. CDR3 loop: CASSDRGFGSPLHF. The CDR3 DNA sequence: TGTGCCAGCAGTGATAGGGGGTTTGGTTCACCCCTCCACTTT.

This rearrangement joins TRBV4-2 to TRBJ1-3; D possibly corresponds to TRBD1 (5 bases). Germline V gene lookup returns CDR1 LGHNA and CDR2 YNFKEQ. The CDR3 totals 17 residues. V was shortened by 0 bases and J by 3 bases, with 15 bases between the two germline ends. The CDR3 loop reads CASSQDIGGLYGNTIYF. CDR3 DNA: TGTGCCAGCAGCCAAGATATCGGGGGTCTATATGGAAACACCATATATTTT.

The V and J genes are TRBV6-1 and TRBJ1-5, with 9 positions matching TRBD1. The V and J ends lost 8 bases and 3 bases, in that order; junction bases with no gene match: 8. The germline gives CDR1 MNHNS, CDR2 SASEGT. This CDR3 spans 15 amino acids. The CDR3 here is CASRTGGGHNQPQHF. Here the CDR3 DNA reads TGTGCCAGCCGAACAGGGGGCGGTCACAATCAGCCCCAGCATTTT.

The V and J genes are TRBV11-3 and TRBJ1-2, with 7 positions matching TRBD1. Germline loops: CDR1 SGHNT, CDR2 YENEEA. Trimming cost V 5 bases and J 4 bases; bases outside gene matches: 13. This CDR3 region has 16 residues. This CDR3 is CASSPTPTGSLYGYTF. The CDR3 DNA is TGTGCCAGCAGCCCGACACCGACAGGGTCCCTCTATGGCTACACCTTC.

The V and J genes are TRBV30 and TRBJ1-2, with a weak D call TRBD1 (6 bases). Germline CDR1 reads GTSNPN; CDR2 reads SVGIG (reference sequence). CDR3 length: 14 residues. V was clipped by 1 base and J by 1 base, with 10 bases between them. CDR3 in amino acids: CAWSEQGLNYGYTF. CDR3 DNA sequence: TGTGCCTGGAGTGAACAGGGCCTTAACTATGGCTACACCTTC.

The chain joins TRBV2 to TRBJ2-5; 15 bases match TRBD2. Germline lookup yields CDR1 SNHLY and CDR2 FYNNEI. CDR3 length: 14 amino acids. V shed 3 bases and J 12 bases; nucleotides not matched to a gene: 5. Here the CDR3 DNA reads TGTGCCAGCAGTGATAGGACTAGCGGGAGGGTCGAGTACTTC. Amino acids: CASSDRTSGRVEYF.

This chain links TRBV5-4 with TRBJ1-2, with 10 bases lining up with TRBD1. The germline gives CDR1 SGHNT, CDR2 YYREEE (reference sequence). The CDR3 runs to 16 residues. J lost 3 bases, V lost 5 bases, and 10 bases had no gene match. CDR3 protein: CASSLFDRGRDYGYTF. DNA of the CDR3: TGTGCCAGCAGTCTATTTGACAGGGGGCGGGACTATGGCTACACCTTC.

The CDR3 nucleotides read TGTGCCAGCAGTGAACAGGCTCTCCGCACTGAAGCTTTCTTT. Protein product: CASSEQALRTEAFF. The J gene is TRBJ1-1, the V gene TRBV6-1; D unresolved. Germline V gives CDR1 MNHNS, CDR2 SASEGT. V dropped 2 bases and J dropped 4 bases, with 11 bases sitting between them. The CDR3 runs to 14 residues.

This clone has only one observation. The chain joins TRBV5-5 to TRBJ2-4, with D possibly matching TRBD2 (5 bases). This CDR3 is built from 13 residues. Germline CDR1 reads SGHKS; CDR2 reads YYEKEE (reference sequence). V was pared by 0 bases and J by 8 bases, with 9 bases between. CDR3 in amino acids: CASSLDYGDIQYF. The CDR3 bases are TGTGCCAGCAGCTTGGACTACGGGGACATTCAGTACTTC.

The rearrangement links TRBV4-1 to TRBJ1-2; 9 positions match TRBD1. Germline assignment: CDR1 MGHRA and CDR2 YSYEKL. The CDR3 loop spans 15 amino acids. V trimming: 0 bases; J trimming: 8 bases; junction bases outside the gene matches: 7. CDR3 protein: CASSQDLPDRGGYTF. In nucleotides, the CDR3 is TGCGCCAGCAGCCAAGATCTTCCGGACAGGGGCGGCTACACCTTC.

This clone was seen only once. The chain has TRBV21-1 and TRBJ1-1; TRBD1 is taken as the D call from the table, unchecked against the DNA. TRBV21-1 is reported as a pseudogene. The CDR3 has 10 amino acids. The CDR3 DNA follows: TGTGCCAGCAGACAATCTGAAGCTTTCTTT. Residues: CASRQSEAFF.

This clone has a handful of counts. The rearrangement uses TRBV6-5 and TRBJ2-1; 7 nucleotides align to TRBD1. The germline V gene has CDR1 MNHEY and CDR2 SVGAGI. CDR3 length: 13 amino acids. V was pared by 6 bases and J by 6 bases, with 5 bases of the junction left unmatched. Here the CDR3 reads CASRKGQLNEQFF. The CDR3 DNA reads as TGTGCCAGCAGAAAGGGACAGCTCAATGAGCAGTTCTTC.

CDR3 region: CASSPRTSGRAVQFF. CDR3 sequence (DNA): TGTGCCTCATCACCGAGGACTAGCGGGAGGGCAGTGCAGTTCTTC. The chain joins TRBV28 to TRBJ2-1; TRBD2 matches at 15 bases. Trimming took 11 bases from V and 12 from J; bases not matched to a gene: 14. The CDR3 is 15 amino acids. Germline V lookup: CDR1 MDHEN, CDR2 SYDVKM.

This clone was counted a single time. The rearrangement links TRBV4-2 to TRBJ2-3; 9 nucleotides agree with TRBD2. With V trimmed by 4 bases and J by 2 bases, 10 bases remained unmatched. The CDR3 is 17 amino acids. CDR1 and CDR2 from the germline V gene are LGHNA and YNFKEQ. This chain's CDR3 is CASSPGASGASTDTQYF. The CDR3 coding sequence is TGTGCCAGCAGCCCCGGGGCTAGCGGGGCCTCCACAGATACGCAGTATTTT.

The chain employs TRBV4-1 and TRBJ2-3; 13 nucleotides match TRBD2. With 4 bases clipped from V and 2 bases from J, the junction kept 15 bases outside the gene matches. CDR1 MGHRA and CDR2 YSYEKL come from the germline V gene. The CDR3 consists of 20 residues. CDR3 region: CASSRKTSGGSSSPTDTQYF. The CDR3 DNA reads TGCGCCAGCAGCCGGAAGACTAGCGGGGGGTCTAGTTCTCCCACAGATACGCAGTATTTT.

The chain links TRBV28 to TRBJ2-1; the match to TRBD2 covers 9 bases. Germline CDR1 is MDHEN and CDR2 is SYDVKM. This CDR3 is 19 amino acids long. V lost 2 bases and J lost 6; bases outside the gene matches: 17. CDR3 nucleotides: TGTGCCAGCAGTTTAATTCACGGGGTCTCTAGCGGGAAATCCAATGAGCAGTTCTTC. It encodes CASSLIHGVSSGKSNEQFF. Variable domain in full (rest from reference TRBV28 and TRBJ2-1): DVKVTQSSRYLVKRTGEKVFLECVQDMDHENMFWYRQDPGLGLRLIYFSYDVKMKEKGDIPEGYSVSREKKERFSLILESASTNQTSMYLCASSLIHGVSSGKSNEQFFGPGTRLTVL.

The rearrangement uses TRBV5-1 and TRBJ2-5, with 7 bases fitting TRBD2. This CDR3 spans 14 amino acids. CDR1 and CDR2 (germline): SGHRS, YFSETQ. J gave up 7 bases and V 4 bases, and 10 bases lay outside the gene matches. Here the CDR3 DNA reads TGCGCCAGCAGCGGGGGGGACCTTCTGGGGACCCAGTACTTC. Protein product: CASSGGDLLGTQYF.